These 2 T cell receptor beta chains were all obtained from the same sample, sequenced in a study of blood T cell repertoires in COVID-19. Clones were sequenced by immunoSEQ multiplex PCR, and TCRdb holds only the in-frame ones, with some missing. The sample carries a few hundred thousand clones, roughly four fifths recorded once. Sequencing input: PBMCs or T cells enriched from blood (not recorded which). The source of these receptors is a man aged 35-49 years who had recovered from COVID-19.

The genes are TRBV4-1 and TRBJ2-5, with 7 bases fitting TRBD2. Germline CDR1 is MGHRA and CDR2 is YSYEKL. The CDR3 consists of 17 residues. V gave up 0 bases and J gave up 7 bases; unmatched junction bases: 14. The CDR3 coding sequence is TGCGCCAGCAGCCAAGATATAGCGGGTAACGCCCGGGGGACCCAGTACTTC. It translates to CASSQDIAGNARGTQYF.

The chain has TRBV7-9 and TRBJ1-6; D may be TRBD1 (6 bases). CDR1 and CDR2 (germline): SEHNR, FQNEAQ (reference sequence). The V end was cut by 11 bases, the J end by 7 bases, with 18 bases between. CDR3 length equals 14 residues. The CDR3 region is CAGHAGASNSPLHF. CDR3 bases: TGTGCCGGACACGCAGGGGCGTCCAATTCACCCCTCCACTTT.